The 32 T cell receptor beta chains listed next were all sequenced from one sample in a study of CXCR3-negative and CXCR3-positive naive CD8 T cells. General study findings and limits: Researchers report that CXCR3-positive naive cells carry more hydrophobic TRB CDR3s than CXCR3-negative naive cells.

Antigens for these TCRs are unknown. The method, 5' RACE with UMI labels, was used to prepare the TRB cDNA libraries. Using the 5' RACE reads, TCRdb records one entry per CDR3 protein without DNA. The sample table sets out 55,000 to 75,000 distinct CDR3 sequences. The sample consisted of naive CXCR3+ CD8+ T cells from blood. Subset meaning: CD45RO-CCR7+CD27+CD95- naive CD8+ T cells expressing CXCR3 (TNR3+). Source of these receptors: a human donor in good health. Some clones in this sample may be carry-over from other donors' samples.

The chain carries TRBV5-1 and TRBJ2-6. CDR3 length equals 17 residues. Per germline, CDR1 SGHRS and CDR2 YFSETQ. CDR3 in amino acids: CASSLGVRSSGANVLTF.

V usage is TRBV6-6 and J usage is TRBJ1-2; as DNA is missing, the TRBD1 call by TCRdb cannot be tested. Germline V gives CDR1 MNHNY, CDR2 SVGAGI (reference sequence). The CDR3 has 16 amino acids. CDR3 sequence reads: CASSFGNIQGYYGYTF.

This rearrangement joins TRBV6-5 to TRBJ1-1; TCRdb outputs TRBD1, but without DNA this stays unchecked. The germline V gene encodes CDR1 MNHEY and CDR2 SVGAGI. The CDR3 is made up of 16 amino acids. CDR3 region: CASSYPGRTGETEAFF.

V gene TRBV4-3 combines with J gene TRBJ1-4; TCRdb's D gene call, TRBD1, goes unchecked for lack of DNA. The CDR3 runs 15 residues. CDR1 and CDR2 (germline): LGHNA, YSLEER. CDR3 amino acids: CASSPQRGGNEKLFF.

The CDR3 loop is CSASPPGSYGYTF. The V call is TRBV20-1, the J call TRBJ1-2; TCRdb calls TRBD1, which cannot be checked without DNA. The CDR3 totals 13 residues. Germline CDR1 DFQATT, CDR2 SNEGSKA (reference sequence).

This chain uses TRBV4-3 with TRBJ1-1. The CDR3 is 15 residues long. Germline values: CDR1 LGHNA, CDR2 YSLEER. The CDR3 here is CASSQDWQGNTEAFF.

The V call is TRBV7-2, the J call TRBJ1-5. Germline V gene sequence: CDR1 SGHTA, CDR2 FQGNSA. The CDR3 consists of 13 residues. The CDR3 sequence: CASSSWGDQPQHF. Together with reference TRBV7-2 and TRBJ1-5, the CDR3 gives the full variable domain: GAGVSQSPSNKVTEKGKDVELRCDPISGHTALYWYRQSLGQGLEFLIYFQGNSAPDKSGLPSDRFSAERTGGSVSTLTIQRTQQEDSAVYLCASSSWGDQPQHFGDGTRLSIL.

CDR3 protein: CASSPRDTLQPQHF. This sequence joins TRBV7-9 and TRBJ1-5; TCRdb designates TRBD1, a call that cannot be tested without DNA. The CDR3 sequence is 14 residues long. Germline-derived CDR1 and CDR2 are SEHNR and FQNEAQ (reference sequence).

V and J are TRBV7-9 and TRBJ1-1; TCRdb names TRBD1, which stays unverified in the absence of DNA. Germline V lookup: CDR1 SEHNR, CDR2 FQNEAQ (reference sequence). This CDR3 spans 16 amino acids. The CDR3 sequence is CASSLRADRGNTEAFF.

The V gene is TRBV5-6, the J gene TRBJ2-5. Germline loops: CDR1 SGHDT, CDR2 YYEEEE. This CDR3 comprises 13 residues. This chain's CDR3 is CASSLNSQETQYF.

V and J are TRBV6-6 and TRBJ2-3; TCRdb selects TRBD2, and the lack of DNA leaves this call unchecked. The CDR3 loop spans 16 amino acids. CDR1 and CDR2 (germline): MNHNY, SVGAGI (reference sequence). The CDR3 region is CASILGPRFNTDTQYF.

This chain connects TRBV6-5 to TRBJ1-1; TCRdb's assignment of TRBD1 cannot be checked, as there is no DNA. CDR1 is MNHEY and CDR2 is SVGAGI in the germline V gene. The CDR3 loop spans 14 amino acids. The CDR3 spells CASSVGQGLTEAFF.

The genes are TRBV11-1 and TRBJ2-7; the TRBD2 assignment by TCRdb is unverifiable without DNA. This CDR3 comprises 13 residues. Germline V lookup: CDR1 SGHAT, CDR2 FQDESV (reference sequence). CDR3 in amino acids: CASSKGLSPEQYF. The complete variable domain, with remaining parts taken from reference TRBV11-1 and TRBJ2-7, reads EAEVAQSPRYKITEKSQAVAFWCDPISGHATLYWYRQILGQGPELLVQFQDESVVDDSQLPKDRFSAERLKGVDSTLKIQPAELGDSAMYLCASSKGLSPEQYFGPGTRLTVT.

The chain employs TRBV6-6 and TRBJ2-7; TCRdb lists TRBD1, though no DNA is available to test this call. This CDR3 comprises 16 residues. The germline V gene has CDR1 MNHNY and CDR2 SVGAGI (reference sequence). This CDR3 reads CASSYSNSDRGDEQYF.

The chain recombines TRBV11-2 with TRBJ2-7; the D call of TRBD1 rests on TCRdb alone, since no DNA is present to check it. CDR1 is SGHAT and CDR2 is FQNNGV in the germline V gene. The CDR3 spans 14 residues. The CDR3 reads CASSRLGGAYEQYF. Together with reference TRBV11-2 and TRBJ2-7, the CDR3 gives the full variable domain: EAGVAQSPRYKIIEKRQSVAFWCNPISGHATLYWYQQILGQGPKLLIQFQNNGVVDDSQLPKDRFSAERLKGVDSTLKIQPAKLEDSAVYLCASSRLGGAYEQYFGPGTRLTVT.

The chain carries TRBV6-4 and TRBJ2-1; TCRdb's D call of TRBD1 is untestable without DNA. In germline, CDR1 is MRHNA, CDR2 SNTAGT. This CDR3 is built from 15 residues. This CDR3 reads CASSDVGGGSNEQFF.

This chain links TRBV25-1 with TRBJ2-3. Germline V gene lookup returns CDR1 MGHDK and CDR2 SYGVNS. The CDR3 consists of 13 residues. The CDR3: CASSRMSTDTQYF. The full variable domain, in which reference TRBV25-1 and TRBJ2-3 provide the parts outside the CDR3, is EADIYQTPRYLVIGTGKKITLECSQTMGHDKMYWYQQDPGMELHLIHYSYGVNSTEKGDLSSESTVSRIRTEHFPLTLESARPSHTSQYLCASSRMSTDTQYFGPGTRLTVL.

The rearrangement joins TRBV20-1 to TRBJ2-7; the TCRdb D gene call, TRBD1, has no DNA to confirm it. The CDR3 length is 14 residues. The germline CDR1 and CDR2 sequences are DFQATT and SNEGSKA (reference sequence). The CDR3 protein is CSARVWDGLYEQYF.

This chain links TRBV6-6 with TRBJ2-7; lacking DNA, the TRBD1 call made by TCRdb goes unchecked. From germline, CDR1 is MNHNY and CDR2 SVGAGI (reference sequence). The CDR3 spans 12 residues. The CDR3 sequence is CASRPGPHEQYF.

The chain combines TRBV4-3 with TRBJ1-2; the TCRdb D gene call, TRBD1, has no DNA to confirm it. Germline values: CDR1 LGHNA, CDR2 YSLEER. This CDR3 region has 15 residues. The chain's CDR3 is CASSHGAGGLGGYTF.

CDR3 protein: CASPKPGGNGQPQHF. This sequence joins TRBV23-1 and TRBJ1-5; TCRdb returns TRBD1, unconfirmable since there is no DNA. TRBV23-1 is sorted into the ORF group, with uncertain function. CDR3 length equals 15 residues.

This chain's CDR3 is CSVFRGLGAEAFF. This chain connects TRBV29-1 to TRBJ1-1; the D call of TRBD1 rests on TCRdb alone, since no DNA is present to check it. The CDR3 is 13 residues long. Germline-derived CDR1 and CDR2 are SQVTM and ANQGSEA.

The chain has TRBV7-2 and TRBJ2-7; TCRdb indicates TRBD2, and absent DNA this call remains unverified. The CDR3 spans 15 residues. The V gene's germline CDR1 is SGHTA and CDR2 FQGNSA. This chain's CDR3 is CASSFGWASGAEQYF.

V and J are TRBV11-2 and TRBJ2-7. CDR1 is SGHAT and CDR2 is FQNNGV in the germline V gene. This CDR3 comprises 13 residues. The CDR3 loop reads CASSLGIGYEQYF. Full variable domain (missing parts from reference TRBV11-2 and TRBJ2-7): EAGVAQSPRYKIIEKRQSVAFWCNPISGHATLYWYQQILGQGPKLLIQFQNNGVVDDSQLPKDRFSAERLKGVDSTLKIQPAKLEDSAVYLCASSLGIGYEQYFGPGTRLTVT.

The genes are TRBV4-3 and TRBJ2-6; the TCRdb call, TRBD2, lacks DNA for checking. The germline gives CDR1 LGHNA, CDR2 YSLEER. The CDR3 spans 18 residues. The CDR3 protein is CASSQDQVREAGANILTF.

V is TRBV28 and J is TRBJ2-7; TCRdb designates TRBD2, a call that cannot be tested without DNA. This CDR3 comprises 15 residues. Germline CDR1 MDHEN, CDR2 SYDVKM. The CDR3 spells CASSLWGGVAVEQYF.

This rearrangement joins TRBV11-2 to TRBJ2-3. CDR1 is SGHAT and CDR2 is FQNNGV in the germline V gene. The CDR3 runs 13 residues. The CDR3 loop is CASSRSSTDTQYF.

CDR3 sequence reads: CASSLDSYSYTF. The V gene is TRBV7-9, the J gene TRBJ1-2. From germline, CDR1 is SEHNR and CDR2 FQNEAQ (reference sequence). CDR3 length: 12 residues.

The chain uses TRBV12-3 or TRBV12-4 and TRBJ1-5; lacking DNA, the TRBD1 call made by TCRdb goes unchecked. CDR3 length equals 16 residues. The CDR3 is CASSTPDREVGQPQHF.

The rearrangement joins TRBV3-1 to TRBJ2-7; the TCRdb D gene call, TRBD1, has no DNA to confirm it. CDR3 size: 18 residues. The germline gives CDR1 LGHDT, CDR2 YNNKEL (reference sequence). CDR3 loop: CASSPSRDRPQHHYEQYF.

The rearrangement links TRBV6-5 to TRBJ2-2; TCRdb reports TRBD2, a call that lacks DNA to check it against. CDR3 length: 15 amino acids. From germline, CDR1 is MNHEY and CDR2 SVGAGI. CDR3 amino acids: CASSAEGEGSGELFF.

The genes are TRBV6-4 and TRBJ2-2; TCRdb proposes TRBD1, but this gene call is untestable without DNA. CDR1 MRHNA and CDR2 SNTAGT come from the germline V gene. The length of the CDR3 is 16 residues. The CDR3: CASTPEAGGNTGELFF.